This TCR beta chain was sequenced in a study of naive and memory T cell subsets (TCRdb year 2017). For the wider study: The study applied an open-source, UMI-based TCR alpha and beta sequencing pipeline to sorted naive and memory peripheral blood T cell subsets. The results of the functional CMV T cell responses matched the IgG serology results in every case. RNA was DNase-treated and reverse transcribed with TCR constant-region primers, mostly using SuperScript III.

Overall results and qualifications from the work: TCR abundance followed a power law whose exponent differed between naive and memory subsets but was consistent across the three individuals. After error correction, only a single occurrence was seen for over 95% of naive TCR sequences, so much steeper abundance distributions were produced than in memory subsets. A clonotype was defined as a single alpha or beta chain sequence rather than as a paired alpha/beta receptor. RNA-based TCR counts may be affected by expression changes linked to T cell activation and differentiation. The repertoire findings for the naive and memory subsets could not be validated against a ground truth, as none was available. In both CD4 and CD8 cells, a rise in Gini index and a fall in Shannon and inverse Simpson diversity were observed from naive through CM, EM and EMRA.

Receptor amplification or capture employed UMI-ligation and nested PCR. To cover both TRBC1 and TRBC2, the beta constant-region primer consisted of an equimolar mix of two oligonucleotides. T4 RNA ligase 1 ligated a single-stranded oligonucleotide carrying the SP2 primer and a 12-nucleotide UMI to the cDNA 3' end. The ligated cDNA went through four rounds of PCR with nested alpha and beta constant-region primers together with the SP2 primer. The ligation reaction was incubated at 16°C for about 20-25 hours. PCR2 was typically run as a SYBR Green qPCR and stopped at a predetermined threshold to prevent over-amplification. Agencourt AMPure XP magnetic beads were used for all purifications after the first. Libraries were quantified by Qubit and checked on a TapeStation, where a main peak was expected near 650 bp. Sequencing of the pooled libraries was done on an Illumina MiSeq using v2 2x251 paired-end kits, which typically yielded about 0.85-2 million reads per sample. Each sample's library went into the pool at approximately 4 nM, and about 5-7% PhiX was added to help with cluster recognition. The source study handled its data this way. V and J genes were assigned to Demultiplexor-processed FASTQ reads by Decombinator through tag matching, with a single base-pair mismatch being allowed. By using UMIs, Collapsinator corrected both sequencing errors and the frequency errors caused by PCR heterogeneity. TCRs were translated and CDR3s were extracted from the conserved cysteine to the FGXG phenylalanine by CDR3Translator, with non-productive sequences being flagged. Gini, Shannon entropy and inverse Simpson indices were calculated on repertoires that had been subsampled to equal numbers of UMI-defined TCRs. Clonotype abundance distributions were fitted to a power law by maximum likelihood within the linear range. On one naive CD8 sample, the pipeline and MIGEC gave similar UMI counts, unique TCR numbers and clonal distributions. A set of several thousand CMV-associated CDR3 sequences, compiled from VDJdb and a published dataset, was used to search the repertoires. TCRdb took the public reads, trimmed them with fastp at Q25, ran MiXCR for clone calling and kept in-frame beta chains. Each entry is one CDR3 protein sequence, shown with its most common DNA and genes. These V and J calls originate from TCRdb's pipeline instead of the authors' own analysis. Recorded for this sample are around 30,000 distinct CDR3 sequences; about 10% of them occurred a single time. Roughly 15% of the sample comes from the top ten.

From the second PCR step onward, the TCR alpha chain libraries and the TCR beta chain libraries were amplified separately. CMV status of each donor was established by measuring IFNgamma production from CD4+ T cells after fresh PBMCs were stimulated overnight with CMV viral lysate. CD4 T cells were positively selected using Miltenyi beads, after which CD8 T cells were positively selected from the CD4-negative fraction. Cells were stained for CD3, CD4, CD8, CD45RA, CD27 and a live/dead dye and were sorted on a BD Aria II into four subsets based on CD45RA and CD27. The sorting gate for effector memory cells was CD45RA-CD27-, and the sorting gate for EMRA cells was CD45RA+CD27-. A few healthy volunteers provided blood, and each donor's sample was split into CD4 and CD8 T cells and then further divided into four differentiation subsets. Roughly 120 ml of peripheral blood was collected from each donor, and PBMC were isolated from the blood using Ficoll-Paque PLUS density-gradient centrifugation. Sorted cells were lysed in RLT buffer, and RNA was extracted with a Qiagen RNeasy kit and stored at -80°C.

This clonotype was seen at least ten times. This receptor's antigen is unknown. Qualities for individual bases were not recorded, and no much larger clone is one base off. Counted from cysteine to phenylalanine, this CDR3 has 14 amino acids. The entry retains the CDR3 DNA only, 42 bases that are in frame from base 1. The trim is 4 bases for V and 7 bases for J, with a gap of 13 bases between the germline ends. The source is a human donor in good health. The specimen was effector memory CD4+ T cells from blood. Explained via the paper, the cell subset or site label denotes: effector memory, CD45RA- CD27-. Recombination connected TRBV12-3 or TRBV12-4 to TRBJ2-2, with no confidently assigned D gene. The CDR3: CASSYLTGGGELFF. The DNA reads TGTGCCAGCAGTTACCTAACGGGTGGCGGGGAGCTGTTTTTT.